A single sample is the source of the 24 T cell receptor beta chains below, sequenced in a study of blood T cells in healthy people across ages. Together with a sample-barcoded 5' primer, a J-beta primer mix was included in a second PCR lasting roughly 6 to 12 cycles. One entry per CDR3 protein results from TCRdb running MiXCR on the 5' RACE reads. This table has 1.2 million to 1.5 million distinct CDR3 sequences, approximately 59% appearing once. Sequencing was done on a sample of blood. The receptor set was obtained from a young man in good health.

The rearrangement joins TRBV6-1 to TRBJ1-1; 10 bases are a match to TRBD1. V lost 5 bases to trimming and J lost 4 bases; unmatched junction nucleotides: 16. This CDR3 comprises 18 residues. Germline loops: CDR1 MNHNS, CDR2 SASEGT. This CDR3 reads CASSPYPSGQGQSTEAFF. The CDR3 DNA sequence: TGTGCCAGCAGTCCCTACCCCTCGGGACAGGGGCAAAGCACTGAAGCTTTCTTT.

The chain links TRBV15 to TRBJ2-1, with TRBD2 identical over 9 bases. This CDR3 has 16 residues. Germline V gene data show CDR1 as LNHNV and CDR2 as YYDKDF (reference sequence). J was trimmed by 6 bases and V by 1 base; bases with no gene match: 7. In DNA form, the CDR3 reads TGTGCCACCAGCAGAGGGGCAAGCGGGGGGTTCAATGAGCAGTTCTTC. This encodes CATSRGASGGFNEQFF.

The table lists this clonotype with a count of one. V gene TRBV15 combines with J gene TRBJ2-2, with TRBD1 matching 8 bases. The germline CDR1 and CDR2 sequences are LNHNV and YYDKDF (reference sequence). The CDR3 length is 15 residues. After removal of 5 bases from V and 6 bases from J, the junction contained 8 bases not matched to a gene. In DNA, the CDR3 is TGTGCCACCAGCTCCCGGGACAGGAAGGCCGGGGAGCTGTTTTTT. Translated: CATSSRDRKAGELFF. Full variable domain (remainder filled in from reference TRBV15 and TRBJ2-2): DAMVIQNPRYQVTQFGKPVTLSCSQTLNHNVMYWYQQKSSQAPKLLFHYYDKDFNNEADTPDNFQSRRPNTSFCFLDIRSPGLGDTAMYLCATSSRDRKAGELFFGEGSRLTVL.

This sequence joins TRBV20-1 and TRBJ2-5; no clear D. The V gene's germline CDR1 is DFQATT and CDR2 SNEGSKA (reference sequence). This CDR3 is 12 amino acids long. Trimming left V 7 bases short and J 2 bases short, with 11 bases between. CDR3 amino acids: CSEGYRQETQYF. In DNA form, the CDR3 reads TGCAGTGAGGGCTACAGACAAGAGACCCAGTACTTC.

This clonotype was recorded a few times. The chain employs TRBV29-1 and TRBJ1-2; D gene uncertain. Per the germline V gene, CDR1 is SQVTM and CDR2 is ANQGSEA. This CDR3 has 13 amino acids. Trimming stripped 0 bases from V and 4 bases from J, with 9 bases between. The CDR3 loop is CSVEDQRIYGYTF. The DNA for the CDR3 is TGCAGCGTTGAAGATCAACGGATCTATGGCTACACCTTC. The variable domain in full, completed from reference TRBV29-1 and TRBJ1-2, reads SAVISQKPSRDICQRGTSLTIQCQVDSQVTMMFWYRQQPGQSLTLIATANQGSEATYESGFVIDKFPISRPNLTFSTLTVSNMSPEDSSIYLCSVEDQRIYGYTFGSGTRLTVV.

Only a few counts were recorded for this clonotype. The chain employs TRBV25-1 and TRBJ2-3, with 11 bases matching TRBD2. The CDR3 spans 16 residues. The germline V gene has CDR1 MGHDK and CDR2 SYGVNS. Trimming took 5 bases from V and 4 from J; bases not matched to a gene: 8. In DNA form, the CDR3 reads TGTGCCAGCAGTTTATTAGCGGGGGGGCGGTCAGATACGCAGTATTTT. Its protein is CASSLLAGGRSDTQYF.

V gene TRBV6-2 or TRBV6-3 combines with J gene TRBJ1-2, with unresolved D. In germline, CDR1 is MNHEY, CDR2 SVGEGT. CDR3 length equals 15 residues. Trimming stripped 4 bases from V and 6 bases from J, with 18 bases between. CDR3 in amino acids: CASSSPNGETHGYTF. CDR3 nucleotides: TGTGCCAGCAGTTCGCCGAACGGGGAAACCCATGGCTACACCTTC.

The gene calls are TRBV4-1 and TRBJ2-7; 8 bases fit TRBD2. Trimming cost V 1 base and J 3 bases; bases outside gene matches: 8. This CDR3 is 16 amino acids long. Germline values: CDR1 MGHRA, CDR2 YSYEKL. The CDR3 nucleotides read TGCGCCAGCAGCCAAGGGCGCGGGGGGAGCAACTACGAGCAGTACTTC. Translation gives CASSQGRGGSNYEQYF.

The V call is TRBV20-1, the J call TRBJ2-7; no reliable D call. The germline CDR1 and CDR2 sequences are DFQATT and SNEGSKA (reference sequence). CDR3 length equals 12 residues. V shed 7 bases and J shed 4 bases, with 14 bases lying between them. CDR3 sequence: CSGAQNYYEQYF. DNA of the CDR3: TGCAGTGGGGCGCAGAACTATTACGAGCAGTACTTC.

CDR3 nucleotide sequence: TGTGCCAGCAGCTCCGGGACAGGGGTCGGAAAACTGTTTTTT. This encodes CASSSGTGVGKLFF. V and J are TRBV11-2 and TRBJ1-4; 10 bases are a match to TRBD1. The CDR3 has 14 amino acids. V was pared by 4 bases and J by 10 bases, with 6 bases of the junction left unmatched. From germline, CDR1 is SGHAT and CDR2 FQNNGV.

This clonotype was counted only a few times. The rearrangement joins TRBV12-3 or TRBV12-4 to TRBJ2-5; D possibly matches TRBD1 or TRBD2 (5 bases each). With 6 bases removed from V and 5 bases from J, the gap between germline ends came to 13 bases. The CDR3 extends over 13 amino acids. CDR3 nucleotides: TGTGCCAGCAGACTGGGGGAGTTGGAGACCCAGTACTTC. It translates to CASRLGELETQYF.

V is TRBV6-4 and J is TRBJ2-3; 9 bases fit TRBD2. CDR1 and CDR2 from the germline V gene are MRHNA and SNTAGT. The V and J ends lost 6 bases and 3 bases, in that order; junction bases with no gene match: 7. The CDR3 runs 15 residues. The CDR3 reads CASRGTSKLTDTQYF. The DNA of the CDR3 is TGTGCCAGCAGGGGGACTAGCAAATTGACAGATACGCAGTATTTT.

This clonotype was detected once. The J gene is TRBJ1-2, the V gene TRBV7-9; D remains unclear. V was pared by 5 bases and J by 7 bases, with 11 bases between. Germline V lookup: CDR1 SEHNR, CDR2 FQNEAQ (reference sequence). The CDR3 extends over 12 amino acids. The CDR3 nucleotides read TGTGCCAGCAGCCTCGAGGAGGGTGGCTACACCTTC. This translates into CASSLEEGGYTF.

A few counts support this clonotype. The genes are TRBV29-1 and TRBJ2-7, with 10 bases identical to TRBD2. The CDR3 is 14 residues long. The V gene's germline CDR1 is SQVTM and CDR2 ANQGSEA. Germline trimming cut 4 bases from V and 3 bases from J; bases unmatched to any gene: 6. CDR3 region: CSVVLAGVNYEQYF. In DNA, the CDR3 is TGCAGCGTTGTTCTAGCGGGGGTGAACTACGAGCAGTACTTC.

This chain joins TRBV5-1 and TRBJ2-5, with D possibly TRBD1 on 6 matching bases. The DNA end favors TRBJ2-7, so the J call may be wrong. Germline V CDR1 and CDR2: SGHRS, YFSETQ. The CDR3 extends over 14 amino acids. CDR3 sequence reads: CASGPRDMSYEQYF. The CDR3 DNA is TGCGCCAGCGGGCCCCGGGACATGTCCTACGAGCAGTACTTC.

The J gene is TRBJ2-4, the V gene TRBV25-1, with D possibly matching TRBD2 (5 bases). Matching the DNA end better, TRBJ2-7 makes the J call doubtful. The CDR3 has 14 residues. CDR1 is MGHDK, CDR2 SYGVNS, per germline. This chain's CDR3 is CASSIRETSYEQYF. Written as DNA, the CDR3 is TGTGCCAGCAGCATCCGGGAAACGAGCTACGAGCAGTACTTC.

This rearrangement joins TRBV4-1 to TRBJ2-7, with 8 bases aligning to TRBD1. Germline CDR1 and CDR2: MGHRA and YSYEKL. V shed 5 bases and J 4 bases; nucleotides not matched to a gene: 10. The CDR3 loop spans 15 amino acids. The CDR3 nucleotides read TGCGCCAGCAGCTCCTTCGACAGGGGCCGGTACGAGCAGTACTTC. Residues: CASSSFDRGRYEQYF.

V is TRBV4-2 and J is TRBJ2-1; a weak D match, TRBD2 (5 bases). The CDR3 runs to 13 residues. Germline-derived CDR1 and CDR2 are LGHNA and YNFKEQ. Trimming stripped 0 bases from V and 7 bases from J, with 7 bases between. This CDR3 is CASSQELANEQFF. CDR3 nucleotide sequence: TGTGCCAGCAGCCAAGAATTAGCGAATGAGCAGTTCTTC.

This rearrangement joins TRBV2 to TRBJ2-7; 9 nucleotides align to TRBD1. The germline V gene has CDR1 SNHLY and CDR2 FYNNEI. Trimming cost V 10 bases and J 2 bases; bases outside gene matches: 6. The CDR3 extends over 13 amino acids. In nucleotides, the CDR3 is TGTGCCACCAAGACAGGGGGGGCCTACGAGCAGTACTTC. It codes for CATKTGGAYEQYF.

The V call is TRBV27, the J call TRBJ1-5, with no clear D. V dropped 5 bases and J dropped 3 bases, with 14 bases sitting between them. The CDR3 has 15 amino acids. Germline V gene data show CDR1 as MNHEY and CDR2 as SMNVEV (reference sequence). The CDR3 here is CASSNKIGPNQPQHF. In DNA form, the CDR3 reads TGTGCCAGCAGTAACAAAATAGGGCCCAATCAGCCCCAGCATTTT.

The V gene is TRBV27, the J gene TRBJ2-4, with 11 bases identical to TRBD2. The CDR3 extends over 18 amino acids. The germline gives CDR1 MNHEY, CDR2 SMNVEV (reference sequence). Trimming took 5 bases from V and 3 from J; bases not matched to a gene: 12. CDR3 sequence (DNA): TGTGCCAGCAGTAGCCTTAGCGGGGGGGCCGATGTCAAAAACATTCAGTACTTC. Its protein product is CASSSLSGGADVKNIQYF.

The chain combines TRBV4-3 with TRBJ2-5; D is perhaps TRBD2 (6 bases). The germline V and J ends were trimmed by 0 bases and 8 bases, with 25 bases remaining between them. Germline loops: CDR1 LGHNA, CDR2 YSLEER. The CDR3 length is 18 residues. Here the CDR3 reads CASSQDRGGATLFGTQYF. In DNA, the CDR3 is TGCGCCAGCAGCCAAGATCGGGGCGGGGCCACCCTTTTCGGAACCCAGTACTTC.

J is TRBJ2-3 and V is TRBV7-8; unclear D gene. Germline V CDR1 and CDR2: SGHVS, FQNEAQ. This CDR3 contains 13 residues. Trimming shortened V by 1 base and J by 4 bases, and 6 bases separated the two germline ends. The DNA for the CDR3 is TGTGCCAGCAGCTTAGTCTTTCCAGATACGCAGTATTTT. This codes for CASSLVFPDTQYF.

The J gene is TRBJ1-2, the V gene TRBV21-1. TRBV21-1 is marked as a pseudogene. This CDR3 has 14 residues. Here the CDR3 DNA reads TGTGCCAGCAGCAAACCGATGGTTGACTATGGCTACACCTTC. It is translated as CASSKPMVDYGYTF.